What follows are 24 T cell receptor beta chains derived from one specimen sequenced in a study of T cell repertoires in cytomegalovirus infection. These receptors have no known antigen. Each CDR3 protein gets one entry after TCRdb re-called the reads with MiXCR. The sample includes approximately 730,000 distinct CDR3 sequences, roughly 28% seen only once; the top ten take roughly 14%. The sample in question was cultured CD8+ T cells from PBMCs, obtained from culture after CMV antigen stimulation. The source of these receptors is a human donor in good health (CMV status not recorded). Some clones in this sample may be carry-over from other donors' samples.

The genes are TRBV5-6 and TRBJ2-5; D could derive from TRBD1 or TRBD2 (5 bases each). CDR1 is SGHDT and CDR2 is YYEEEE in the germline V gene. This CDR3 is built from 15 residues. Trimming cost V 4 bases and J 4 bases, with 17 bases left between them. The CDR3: CASSRDLIGAETQYF. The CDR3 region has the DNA TGTGCCAGCAGCCGGGACCTGATTGGGGCAGAGACCCAGTACTTC.

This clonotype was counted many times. CDR3 sequence: CASTETGGAGELFF. The CDR3 DNA is TGTGCCAGCACCGAGACAGGAGGGGCCGGGGAGCTGTTTTTT. This sequence joins TRBV6-1 and TRBJ2-2, with D possibly called TRBD1 or TRBD2 (6 bases each). This CDR3 region has 14 residues. Looked up from germline, CDR1 is MNHNS and CDR2 is SASEGT. V was shortened by 7 bases and J by 6 bases, with 15 bases between the two germline ends.

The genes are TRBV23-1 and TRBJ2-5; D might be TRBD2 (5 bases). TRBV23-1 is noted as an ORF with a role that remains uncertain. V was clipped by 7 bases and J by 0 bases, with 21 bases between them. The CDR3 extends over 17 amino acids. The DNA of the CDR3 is TGCGCCAGCATCCTGCCACCGGGGTCAGAGTACCAAGAGACCCAGTACTTC. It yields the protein CASILPPGSEYQETQYF.

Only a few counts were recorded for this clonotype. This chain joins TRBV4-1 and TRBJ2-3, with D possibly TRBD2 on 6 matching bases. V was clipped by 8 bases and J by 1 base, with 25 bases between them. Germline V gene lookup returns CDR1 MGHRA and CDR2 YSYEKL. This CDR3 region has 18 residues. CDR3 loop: CASASRGLQGRGTDTQYF. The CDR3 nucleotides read TGCGCCAGCGCCTCGAGGGGACTTCAGGGAAGGGGCACAGATACGCAGTATTTT.

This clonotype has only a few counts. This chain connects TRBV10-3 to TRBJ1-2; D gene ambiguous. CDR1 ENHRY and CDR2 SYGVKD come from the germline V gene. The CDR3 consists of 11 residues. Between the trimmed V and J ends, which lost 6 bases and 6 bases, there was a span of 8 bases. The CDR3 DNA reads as TGTGCCATCAGAGAGAGGGATGGCTACACCTTC. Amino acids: CAIRERDGYTF.

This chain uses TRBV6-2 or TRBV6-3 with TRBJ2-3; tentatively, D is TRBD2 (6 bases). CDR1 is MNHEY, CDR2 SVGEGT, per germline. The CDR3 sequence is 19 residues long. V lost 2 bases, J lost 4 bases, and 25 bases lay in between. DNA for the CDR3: TGTGCCAGCAGTTACGATCCGGGGACTTCGCCCTTTAACTCAGATACGCAGTATTTT. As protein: CASSYDPGTSPFNSDTQYF.

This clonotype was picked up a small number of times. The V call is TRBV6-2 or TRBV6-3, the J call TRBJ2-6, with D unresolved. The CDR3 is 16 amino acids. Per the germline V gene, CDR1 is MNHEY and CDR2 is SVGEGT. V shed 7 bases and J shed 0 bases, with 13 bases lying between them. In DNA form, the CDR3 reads TGTGCCAGCACCTTGGACGGTCGCTCTGGGGCCAACGTCCTGACTTTC. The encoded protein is CASTLDGRSGANVLTF.

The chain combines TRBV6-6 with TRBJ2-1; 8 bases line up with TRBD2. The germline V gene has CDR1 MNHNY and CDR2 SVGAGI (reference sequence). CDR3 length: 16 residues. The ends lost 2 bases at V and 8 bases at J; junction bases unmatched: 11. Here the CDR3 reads CASSYPGLAGYDEQFF. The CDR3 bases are TGTGCCAGCAGTTACCCTGGACTAGCTGGGTACGATGAGCAGTTCTTC.

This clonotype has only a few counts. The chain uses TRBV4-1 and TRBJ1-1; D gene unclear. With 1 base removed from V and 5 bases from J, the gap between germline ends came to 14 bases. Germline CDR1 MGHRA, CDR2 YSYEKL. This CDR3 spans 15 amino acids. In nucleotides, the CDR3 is TGCGCCAGCAGCCAAGTATTCGGTGGGAATACTGAAGCTTTCTTT. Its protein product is CASSQVFGGNTEAFF.

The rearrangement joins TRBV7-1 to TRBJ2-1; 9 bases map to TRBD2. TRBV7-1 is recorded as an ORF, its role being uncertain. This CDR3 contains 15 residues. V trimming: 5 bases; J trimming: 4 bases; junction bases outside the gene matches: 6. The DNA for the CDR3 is TGTGCCAGCAGCCAAGAGCGGGGGGATTACAATGAGCAGTTCTTC. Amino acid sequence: CASSQERGDYNEQFF.

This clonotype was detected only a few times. CDR3 nucleotides: TGCGCCAGCAGCCAAGATGCCAGCGGTGGGGAGACCCAGTACTTC. Its protein product is CASSQDASGGETQYF. The rearrangement joins TRBV4-1 to TRBJ2-5, with D perhaps matching TRBD2 (5 bases). The CDR3 has 15 amino acids. In germline, CDR1 is MGHRA, CDR2 YSYEKL. The V and J ends lost 0 bases and 5 bases respectively, with 13 bases between them.

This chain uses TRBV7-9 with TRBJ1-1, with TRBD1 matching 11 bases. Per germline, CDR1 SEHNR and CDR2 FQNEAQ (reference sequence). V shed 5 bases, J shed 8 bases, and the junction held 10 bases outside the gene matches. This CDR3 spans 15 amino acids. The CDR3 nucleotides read TGTGCCAGCAGCCTCCGGGACAGGGGGACGTGGGAAGCTTTCTTT. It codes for CASSLRDRGTWEAFF.

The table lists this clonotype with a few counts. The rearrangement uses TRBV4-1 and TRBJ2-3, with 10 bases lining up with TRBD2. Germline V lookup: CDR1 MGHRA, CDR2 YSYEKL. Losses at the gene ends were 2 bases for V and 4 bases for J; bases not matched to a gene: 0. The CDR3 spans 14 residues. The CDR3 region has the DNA TGCGCCAGCAGCCAACTAGCGGGGGCAGATACGCAGTATTTT. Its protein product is CASSQLAGADTQYF.

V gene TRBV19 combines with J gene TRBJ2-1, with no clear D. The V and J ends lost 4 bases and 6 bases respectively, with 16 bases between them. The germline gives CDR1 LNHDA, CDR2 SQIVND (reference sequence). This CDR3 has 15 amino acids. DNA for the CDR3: TGTGCCAGTAGTAAAGGGTTTAGGTCGTTCAATGAGCAGTTCTTC. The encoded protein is CASSKGFRSFNEQFF. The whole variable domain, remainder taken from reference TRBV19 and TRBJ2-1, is DGGITQSPKYLFRKEGQNVTLSCEQNLNHDAMYWYRQDPGQGLRLIYYSQIVNDFQKGDIAEGYSVSREKKESFPLTVTSAQKNPTAFYLCASSKGFRSFNEQFFGPGTRLTVL.

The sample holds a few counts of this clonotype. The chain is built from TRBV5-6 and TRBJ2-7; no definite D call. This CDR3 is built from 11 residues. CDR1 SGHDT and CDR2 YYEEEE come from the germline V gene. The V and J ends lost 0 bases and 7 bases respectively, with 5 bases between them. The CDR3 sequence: CASSLGEEQYF. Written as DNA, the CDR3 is TGTGCCAGCAGCTTGGGGGAAGAGCAGTACTTC.

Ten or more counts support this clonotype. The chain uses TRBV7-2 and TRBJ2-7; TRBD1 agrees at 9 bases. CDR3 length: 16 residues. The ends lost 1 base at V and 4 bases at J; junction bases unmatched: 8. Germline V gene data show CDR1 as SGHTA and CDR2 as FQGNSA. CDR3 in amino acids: CASSLDRDRVEYEQYF. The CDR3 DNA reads TGTGCCAGCAGCTTAGATCGGGACAGGGTAGAGTACGAGCAGTACTTC.

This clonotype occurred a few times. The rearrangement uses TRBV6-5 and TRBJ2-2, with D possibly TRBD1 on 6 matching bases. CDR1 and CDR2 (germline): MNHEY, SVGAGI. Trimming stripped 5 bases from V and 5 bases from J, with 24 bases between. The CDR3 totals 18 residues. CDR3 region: CASSKQGELNDLTGELFF. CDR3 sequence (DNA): TGTGCCAGCAGTAAACAGGGAGAGCTAAACGATTTGACCGGGGAGCTGTTTTTT.

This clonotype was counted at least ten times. CDR3 sequence (DNA): TGTGCCAGCGATAAAGAGACAGGGCATCTAAGCAATCAGCCCCAGCATTTT. It codes for CASDKETGHLSNQPQHF. The rearrangement uses TRBV7-2 and TRBJ1-5; 7 nucleotides align to TRBD1. With V trimmed by 8 bases and J by 1 base, 14 bases remained unmatched. Per germline, CDR1 SGHTA and CDR2 FQGNSA. This CDR3 region has 17 residues.

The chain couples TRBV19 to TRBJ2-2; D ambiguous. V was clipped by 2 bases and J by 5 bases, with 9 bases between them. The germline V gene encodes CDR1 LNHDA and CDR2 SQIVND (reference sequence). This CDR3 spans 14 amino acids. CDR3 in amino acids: CASSINQVTGELFF. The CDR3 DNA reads TGTGCCAGTAGTATAAATCAGGTGACCGGGGAGCTGTTTTTT.

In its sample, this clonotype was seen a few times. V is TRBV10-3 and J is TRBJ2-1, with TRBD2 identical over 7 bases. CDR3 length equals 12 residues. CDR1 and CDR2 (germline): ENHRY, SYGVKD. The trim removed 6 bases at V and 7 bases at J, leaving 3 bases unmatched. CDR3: CAIRAAGNEQFF. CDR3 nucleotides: TGTGCCATCAGGGCAGCGGGAAATGAGCAGTTCTTC.

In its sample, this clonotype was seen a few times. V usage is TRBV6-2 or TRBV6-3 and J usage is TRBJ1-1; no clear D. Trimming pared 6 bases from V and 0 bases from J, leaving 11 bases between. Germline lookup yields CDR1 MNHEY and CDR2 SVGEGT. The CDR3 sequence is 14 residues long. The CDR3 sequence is CASRSRDLNTEAFF. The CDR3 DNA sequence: TGTGCCAGCAGGAGCAGAGATCTGAACACTGAAGCTTTCTTT.

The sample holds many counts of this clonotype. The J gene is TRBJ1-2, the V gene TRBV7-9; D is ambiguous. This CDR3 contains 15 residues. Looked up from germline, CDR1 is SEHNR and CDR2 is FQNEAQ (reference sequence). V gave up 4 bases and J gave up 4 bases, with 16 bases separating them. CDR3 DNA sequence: TGTGCCAGCAGCTCCGCCGGTCGAACGGGCTATGGCTACACCTTC. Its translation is CASSSAGRTGYGYTF.

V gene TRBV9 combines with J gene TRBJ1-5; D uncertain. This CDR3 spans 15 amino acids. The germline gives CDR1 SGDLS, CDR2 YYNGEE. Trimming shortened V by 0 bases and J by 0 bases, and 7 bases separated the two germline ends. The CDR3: CASSVAAGSNQPQHF. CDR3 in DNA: TGTGCCAGCAGCGTAGCGGCGGGTAGCAATCAGCCCCAGCATTTT.

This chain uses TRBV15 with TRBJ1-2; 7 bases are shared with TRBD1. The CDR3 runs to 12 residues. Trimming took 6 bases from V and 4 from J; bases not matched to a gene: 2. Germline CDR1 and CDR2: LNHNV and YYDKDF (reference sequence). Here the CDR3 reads CATSWTGYGYTF. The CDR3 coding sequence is TGTGCCACCAGTTGGACAGGCTATGGCTACACCTTC.